The sequence of this T cell receptor beta chain was determined in a study of CD8 T cells in Susac syndrome. There are 15 residues in the CDR3. Per germline, CDR1 MGHRA and CDR2 YSYEKL. Deletions cut 1 base from V and 6 bases from J, with 14 bases between. RNA was extracted with the RNeasy kit, and a quantity of roughly 0.45 to 1 ug was reverse transcribed using random hexamers. TCRdb analysed the immunoSEQ multiplex PCR reads with MiXCR anew, one entry per CDR3 protein. This repertoire shows about 190,000 distinct CDR3 sequences, 85% to 95% found once; its top ten account for around 0.16%. The sequence was obtained from a human donor with Susac syndrome. The chain links TRBV4-1 to TRBJ2-3; D ambiguous. Specimen: CD8+ T cells from PBMCs. The CDR3 protein is CASSQGRAPGDTQYF. The CDR3 bases are TGCGCCAGCAGCCAAGGACGGGCCCCCGGGGATACGCAGTATTTT.